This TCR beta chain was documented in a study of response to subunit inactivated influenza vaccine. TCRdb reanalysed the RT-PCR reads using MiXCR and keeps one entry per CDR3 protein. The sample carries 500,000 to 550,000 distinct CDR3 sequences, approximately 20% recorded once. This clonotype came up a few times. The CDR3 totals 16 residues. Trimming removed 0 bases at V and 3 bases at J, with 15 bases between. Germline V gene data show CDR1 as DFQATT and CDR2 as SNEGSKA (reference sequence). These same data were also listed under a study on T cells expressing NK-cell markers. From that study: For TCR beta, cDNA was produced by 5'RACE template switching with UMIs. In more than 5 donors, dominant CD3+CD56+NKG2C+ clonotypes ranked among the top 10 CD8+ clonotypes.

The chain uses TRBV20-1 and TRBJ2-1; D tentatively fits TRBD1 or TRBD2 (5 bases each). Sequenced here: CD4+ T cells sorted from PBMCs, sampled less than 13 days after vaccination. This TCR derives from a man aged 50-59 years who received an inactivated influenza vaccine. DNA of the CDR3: TGCAGTGCTAGAGATGTCGGGACCAAGAGCTACAATGAGCAGTTCTTC. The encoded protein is CSARDVGTKSYNEQFF.